This section outlines one TCR beta chain sequence together with its context. Its antigen is still unknown. Qualities for individual bases were not recorded, and no much larger clone is one base off. These data belong to a study of blood T cell repertoires in COVID-19 (dated by TCRdb to 2018 to 2021). General notes on the study: The collaborator samples originated in the United States, Italy and Spain and spanned the acute and convalescent phases of COVID-19. The prospective study material was composed of cDNA or gDNA derived from T cells, B-cell-depleted T cells, or PBMCs. Subjects who had been exposed to COVID-19, were actively infected with it, or had recovered from it provided the deeply sampled blood TCRbeta repertoires that made up the dataset. The repertoires were released in a freely available public database meant as a resource for research on the immune response to SARS-CoV-2. The samples were drawn from two sources: the first 160 participants of the ongoing ImmuneRACE study, and 950 to 1,500 subjects contributed by 6 global collaborators. Sample metadata almost always included a de-identified subject ID, COVID-19 status, age in years and sex. Where available, HLA class I and class II types were obtained from metadata supplied by the sample provider rather than from assay-based typing. The investigation overall reported the following: The amount of clinical and demographic metadata varied by source and participant and was provided uncurated.

One collaborating source in Seattle enrolled patients during active infection and followed them longitudinally through the course of disease. Each collaborating institution followed its own protocols to collect whole blood in K2EDTA tubes. For TCRbeta analysis, collaborators shipped samples as frozen whole blood, isolated PBMCs, or DNA extracted from either of those sample types. The CDR3 numbers 14 residues from cysteine through phenylalanine. The read is trimmed to its CDR3 DNA, 42 bases read in frame from base 1. The germline V gene (reference sequence) sets CDR1 to LNHDA and CDR2 to SQIVND. The germline ends are 7 bases apart after V is trimmed by 4 bases and J by 1 base. TCRbeta CDR3 regions were amplified from genomic DNA using the immunoSEQ Assay, a bias-controlled multiplex PCR. Per the original workflow: Within the assay, amplification of reference gene primers was used to estimate how many nucleated cells each sample contained. To quantify the absolute abundance of each unique TCRbeta CDR3 rearrangement, sequence reads were collapsed and filtered. Productive Simpson clonality was computed per sample as the square root of Simpson's diversity index over productive rearrangements. This immuneACCESS table, as held by TCRdb, lists in-frame sequences with V and J called but not all clones. Of the missing ones, under half trace to an unresolved V gene in checked studies; the others have no known cause. The DNA gave D and trimming, while V, J and clone size come from that table. The table for this sample lists around 140,000 clones; approximately 90% of them were counted only once. The ten largest account for around 4.5% of the sample.

The receptor's source is a man in his 60s with COVID-19, enrolled during active disease. Input material: peripheral blood. The sequence joins TRBV19 to TRBJ1-4, with the identity of the D gene unclear. The sequenced DNA: TGTGCCAGTAGTAAACAGCAAACTAATGAAAAACTGTTTTTT. Translation gives CASSKQQTNEKLFF.